The TCR beta chain under discussion was sequenced for a study of blood T cell repertoires in COVID-19. The overall study: PBMCs, B-cell-depleted T cells, or T cells were the source of the cDNA or gDNA that made up the material.

Per germline, CDR1 MDHEN and CDR2 SYDVKM. V lost 4 bases to trimming and J lost 1 base, with 3 bases between them. This CDR3 has 12 amino acids. How the authors handled the data: Estimates of nucleated cell counts were drawn from the amplification of reference gene primers. Here immunoSEQ multiplex PCR was the method, and the copy in TCRdb shows in-frame clones only, minus some. V, J and clone size derive from that table, while D and trimming were established from the DNA sequence. This sample has about 89,000 clones; over 70% occur once, and the top ten carry roughly a tenth. This clone was found once.

The genes are TRBV28 and TRBJ2-3; D gene uncertain. The source is a woman older than 75 with acute or convalescent COVID-19. The sequenced sample was peripheral blood. The CDR3 here is CASSSGTDTQYF. The CDR3 bases are TGTGCCAGCAGTTCGGGCACAGATACGCAGTATTTT.